This TCR beta chain was observed in a study of cytomegalovirus exposure and HLA in healthy donors. PCR employed 60 Vbeta and 13 Jbeta primers. The protocol was immunoSEQ multiplex PCR, while the TCRdb copy is restricted to in-frame clones and leaves out a portion. In the table there are about 180,000 clones, more than 75% of which are singletons. On this clone: Its antigen is unidentified.

The germline V and J ends were trimmed by 3 bases and 2 bases, with 10 bases remaining between them. The CDR3 contains 14 residues. Germline CDR1 reads SEHNR; CDR2 reads FQNEAQ (reference sequence). Whole-study findings and limits: It has been reported that TCR beta sequences accurately predicted the HLA-A and HLA-B alleles of most subjects. Follow-up analysis found HLA locus-dependent TCR association rates, highest for DRB1 and lowest for HLA-C.

Sequencing was done on a sample of PBMCs. This rearrangement joins TRBV7-9 to TRBJ1-2, with D maybe TRBD1 (6 bases). The TCR was taken from a young woman in good health and CMV-seropositive. CDR3 amino acids: CASSLNRENYGYTF. As DNA, the CDR3 is TGTGCCAGCAGCTTGAACAGGGAAAACTATGGCTACACCTTC.